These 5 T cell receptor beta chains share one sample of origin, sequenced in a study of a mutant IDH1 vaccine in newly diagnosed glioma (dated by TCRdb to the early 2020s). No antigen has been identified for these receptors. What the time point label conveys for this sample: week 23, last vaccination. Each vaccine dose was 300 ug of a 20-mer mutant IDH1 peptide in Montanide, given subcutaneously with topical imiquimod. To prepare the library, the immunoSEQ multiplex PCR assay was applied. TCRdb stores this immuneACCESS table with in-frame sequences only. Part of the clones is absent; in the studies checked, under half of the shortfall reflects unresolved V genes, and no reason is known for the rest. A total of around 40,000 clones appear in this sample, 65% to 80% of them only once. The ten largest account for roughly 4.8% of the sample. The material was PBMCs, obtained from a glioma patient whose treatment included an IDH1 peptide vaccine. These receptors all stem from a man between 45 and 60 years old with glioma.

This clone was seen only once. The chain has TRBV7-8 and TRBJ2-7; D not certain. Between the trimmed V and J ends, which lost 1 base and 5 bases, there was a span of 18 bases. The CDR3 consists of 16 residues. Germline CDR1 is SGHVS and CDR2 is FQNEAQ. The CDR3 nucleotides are TGTGCCAGCAGCTTAGGGTGGGGTAGGAACGTGGACGAGCAGTACTTC. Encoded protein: CASSLGWGRNVDEQYF.

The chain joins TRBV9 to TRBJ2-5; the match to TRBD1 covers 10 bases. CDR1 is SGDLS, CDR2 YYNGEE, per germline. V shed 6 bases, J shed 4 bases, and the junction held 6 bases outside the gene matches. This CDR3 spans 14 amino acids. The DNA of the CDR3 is TGTGCCAGCACCACAGACAGGGGGCGAGAGACCCAGTACTTC. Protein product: CASTTDRGRETQYF.

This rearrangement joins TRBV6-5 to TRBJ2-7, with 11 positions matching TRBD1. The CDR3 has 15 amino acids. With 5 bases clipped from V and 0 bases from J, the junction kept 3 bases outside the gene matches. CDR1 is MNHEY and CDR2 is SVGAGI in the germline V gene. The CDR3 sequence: CASSIGTGGSYEQYF. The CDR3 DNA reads TGTGCCAGCAGTATAGGGACAGGGGGCTCCTACGAGCAGTACTTC.

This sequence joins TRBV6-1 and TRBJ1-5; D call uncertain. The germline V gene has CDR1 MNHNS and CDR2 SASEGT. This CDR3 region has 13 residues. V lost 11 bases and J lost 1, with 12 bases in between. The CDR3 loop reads CAGRTASNQPQHF. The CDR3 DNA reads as TGTGCCGGAAGGACGGCGAGCAATCAGCCCCAGCATTTT.

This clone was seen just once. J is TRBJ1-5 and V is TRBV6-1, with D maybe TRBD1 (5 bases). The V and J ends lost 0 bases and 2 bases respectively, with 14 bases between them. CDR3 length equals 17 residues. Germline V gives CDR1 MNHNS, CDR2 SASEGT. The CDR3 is CASSEAGQGVGNQPQHF. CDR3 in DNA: TGTGCCAGCAGTGAAGCGGGGCAGGGTGTCGGCAATCAGCCCCAGCATTTT.